The rows below give T cell receptor beta chains drawn from one sample of a study of OX40 agonist ivuxolimab in advanced cancers. Profiling relied on immunoSEQ multiplex PCR, and the TCRdb table lists in-frame clones only, not all of them. The sample yields tens of thousands of clones, more than 80% seen once. The starting material was CD4+ or CD8+ T cells sorted from blood, obtained in a trial of the OX40 agonist ivuxolimab. The receptors were gathered from an adult with an advanced solid tumor such as melanoma, head and neck, liver or kidney cancer. Both conserved end residues are part of each CDR3. The order of the fields is J gene, D gene, V gene, clone size, CDR3 DNA, CDR3 protein. The D gene is left open where the match is weak. Some rows have no size entry. The others give once, few or many, or a class for an expanded clone.

J gene: TRBJ1-2; D gene: NA; V gene: TRBV29-1; clone size: NA; CDR3 DNA: TGCAGCGTTCGCAAAGCAGCCTCGGGCGGCTACACCTTC; CDR3 protein: CSVRKAASGGYTF
J gene: TRBJ1-4; D gene: NA; V gene: TRBV6-1; clone size: NA; CDR3 DNA: TGTGCCAGCAGTGAAGTGACAGCAACTAATGAAAAACTGTTTTTT; CDR3 protein: CASSEVTATNEKLFF
J gene: TRBJ1-1; D gene: NA; V gene: TRBV7-3; clone size: NA; CDR3 DNA: TGTGCCAGCAGTTCGACCATGAACACTGAAGCTTTCTTT; CDR3 protein: CASSSTMNTEAFF
J gene: TRBJ1-4; D gene: TRBD1; V gene: TRBV11-2; clone size: NA; CDR3 DNA: TGTGCCAGCAGCGTGAACAGGGGCACTAATGAAAAACTGTTTTTT; CDR3 protein: CASSVNRGTNEKLFF
J gene: TRBJ2-5; D gene: NA; V gene: TRBV7-9; clone size: NA; CDR3 DNA: TGTGCCAGCAGCTTAGTGTGGGAGACCCAGTACTTC; CDR3 protein: CASSLVWETQYF
J gene: TRBJ1-1; D gene: TRBD1; V gene: TRBV19; clone size: NA; CDR3 DNA: TGTGCCAGTAGCCCAGCCGGACAGGGGAACACTGAAGCTTTCTTT; CDR3 protein: CASSPAGQGNTEAFF
J gene: TRBJ2-5; D gene: NA; V gene: TRBV14; clone size: NA; CDR3 DNA: TGTGCCAGCAGCCAAGGGCTGGGGACAAATCGGGGAGAGACCCAGTACTTC; CDR3 protein: CASSQGLGTNRGETQYF
J gene: TRBJ2-5; D gene: NA; V gene: TRBV7-9; clone size: NA; CDR3 DNA: TGTGCCATCGAGGGCCGAAATCGACAAGAGACCCAGTACTTC; CDR3 protein: CAIEGRNRQETQYF
J gene: TRBJ1-1; D gene: NA; V gene: TRBV6-5; clone size: NA; CDR3 DNA: TGTGCCAGCAGTTACTCGATGGGAGTGGACACTGAAGCTTTCTTT; CDR3 protein: CASSYSMGVDTEAFF
J gene: TRBJ2-7; D gene: NA; V gene: TRBV29-1; clone size: NA; CDR3 DNA: TGCAGCGTTGAAGATGGGTTCAGTGAGCAGTACTTC; CDR3 protein: CSVEDGFSEQYF
J gene: TRBJ2-3; D gene: NA; V gene: TRBV6-6; clone size: few; CDR3 DNA: TGTGCCAGCAGTTGGGACAGCACAGATACGCAGTATTTT; CDR3 protein: CASSWDSTDTQYF
J gene: TRBJ1-4; D gene: TRBD1; V gene: TRBV10-1; clone size: NA; CDR3 DNA: TGCGCCAGCAGTGAAGGGACAGGGGGCGGTAATGAAAAACTGTTTTTT; CDR3 protein: CASSEGTGGGNEKLFF
J gene: TRBJ2-3; D gene: NA; V gene: TRBV21-1; clone size: NA; CDR3 DNA: TGTGCCAGCAGCAAAGACGCTTTTGTCAACGCGACGGGAGAACCAGATACGCAGTATTTT; CDR3 protein: CASSKDAFVNATGEPDTQYF
J gene: TRBJ1-1; D gene: NA; V gene: TRBV11-2; clone size: NA; CDR3 DNA: TGTGCCAGCAGTTGGACGTTGAACACTGAAGCTTTCTTT; CDR3 protein: CASSWTLNTEAFF
J gene: TRBJ2-5; D gene: TRBD2; V gene: TRBV7-2; clone size: NA; CDR3 DNA: TGTGCCAGCAGCCTTGGGGGAGGGGCGGAGACCCAGTACTTC; CDR3 protein: CASSLGGGAETQYF
J gene: TRBJ1-2; D gene: NA; V gene: TRBV2; clone size: once; CDR3 DNA: TGTGCCAGCAGTGAACGGCAGGGAGCCTCCGGTGGCTACACCTTC; CDR3 protein: CASSERQGASGGYTF
J gene: TRBJ1-2; D gene: TRBD1; V gene: TRBV11-2; clone size: NA; CDR3 DNA: TGTGCCAGCAGCTTAGATCTAGGACAGGGTGTCTTTGGTGGCTACACCTTC; CDR3 protein: CASSLDLGQGVFGGYTF
J gene: TRBJ2-5; D gene: TRBD2; V gene: TRBV29-1; clone size: NA; CDR3 DNA: TGCAGCGTTGGGCGGGGGGGGAGAGAGACCCAGTACTTC; CDR3 protein: CSVGRGGRETQYF
J gene: TRBJ1-2; D gene: TRBD1; V gene: TRBV6-5; clone size: NA; CDR3 DNA: TGTGCCAGCAGTTCCACAGGGGGTTCCCTCTATGGCTACACCTTC; CDR3 protein: CASSSTGGSLYGYTF
J gene: TRBJ2-6; D gene: NA; V gene: TRBV9; clone size: NA; CDR3 DNA: TGTGCCAGCAGCGCAGGGATTTTCTCTGGGGCCAACGTCCTGACTTTC; CDR3 protein: CASSAGIFSGANVLTF
J gene: TRBJ1-5; D gene: NA; V gene: TRBV2; clone size: NA; CDR3 DNA: TGTGCCAGCAACCTCCGGGACGGGAGCAATCAGCCCCAGCATTTT; CDR3 protein: CASNLRDGSNQPQHF
J gene: TRBJ2-2; D gene: TRBD1; V gene: TRBV7-3; clone size: NA; CDR3 DNA: TGTGCCAGCAGCTCGCAGACAGGGGGGGAGCTGTTTTTT; CDR3 protein: CASSSQTGGELFF
J gene: TRBJ1-3; D gene: NA; V gene: TRBV5-1; clone size: NA; CDR3 DNA: TGCGCCAGCAGCTTCCACCAGGGCGGAAACACCATATATTTT; CDR3 protein: CASSFHQGGNTIYF
J gene: TRBJ1-5; D gene: NA; V gene: TRBV19; clone size: NA; CDR3 DNA: TGTGCCAGTAGTGCCCAGGCCAAGGCTCAGCCCCAGCATTTT; CDR3 protein: CASSAQAKAQPQHF
J gene: TRBJ2-1; D gene: NA; V gene: TRBV28; clone size: NA; CDR3 DNA: TGTGCCAGCAGTTTAAACAATGAGCAGTTCTTC; CDR3 protein: CASSLNNEQFF
J gene: TRBJ1-1; D gene: NA; V gene: TRBV6-5; clone size: NA; CDR3 DNA: TGTGCCAGCAGTAGTCGGACTGAAGCTTTCTTT; CDR3 protein: CASSSRTEAFF
J gene: TRBJ2-1; D gene: NA; V gene: TRBV11-3; clone size: NA; CDR3 DNA: TGTGCCAGCAGCTTAGATTCGGGGAATGGGTACAATGAGCAGTTCTTC; CDR3 protein: CASSLDSGNGYNEQFF
J gene: TRBJ1-3; D gene: NA; V gene: TRBV7-9; clone size: NA; CDR3 DNA: TGTGCCAGCAGCTTAGCGCTGAGAGATTCTGGAAACACCATATATTTT; CDR3 protein: CASSLALRDSGNTIYF
J gene: TRBJ2-7; D gene: NA; V gene: TRBV7-2; clone size: NA; CDR3 DNA: TGTGCCAGCAGCTGGCAGTGGGACTCCTACGAGCAGTACTTC; CDR3 protein: CASSWQWDSYEQYF
J gene: TRBJ1-1; D gene: NA; V gene: TRBV28; clone size: few; CDR3 DNA: TGTGCCAGCAGTTTTGGGAGGAACACTGAAGCTTTCTTT; CDR3 protein: CASSFGRNTEAFF
J gene: TRBJ1-4; D gene: NA; V gene: TRBV4-3; clone size: NA; CDR3 DNA: TGCGCCAGCAGCCCGGGGCAGGGGAGGGAAAAACTGTTTTTT; CDR3 protein: CASSPGQGREKLFF
J gene: TRBJ1-5; D gene: NA; V gene: TRBV6-5; clone size: NA; CDR3 DNA: TGTGCCAGCAGGGGGGCAGGGGATTATCAGCCCCAGCATTTT; CDR3 protein: CASRGAGDYQPQHF
J gene: TRBJ1-1; D gene: TRBD1; V gene: TRBV18; clone size: NA; CDR3 DNA: TGTGCCAGCTCACCCAGACAGGGTGAGAGGTCGGGTGAAGCTTTCTTT; CDR3 protein: CASSPRQGERSGEAFF
J gene: TRBJ2-5; D gene: TRBD1; V gene: TRBV5-4; clone size: NA; CDR3 DNA: TGTGCCAGCAGCTACCGGGACAGGGGGACGTGGGAGCAGTACTTC; CDR3 protein: CASSYRDRGTWEQYF
J gene: TRBJ2-2; D gene: TRBD2; V gene: TRBV7-3; clone size: NA; CDR3 DNA: TGTGCCAGCAGCTTAGGCGGGAGGGCGAACACCGGGGAGCTGTTTTTT; CDR3 protein: CASSLGGRANTGELFF
J gene: TRBJ2-3; D gene: TRBD2; V gene: TRBV5-6; clone size: NA; CDR3 DNA: TGTGCCAGCAAGCGACTAGCGGGGACCAGCACAGATACGCAGTATTTT; CDR3 protein: CASKRLAGTSTDTQYF
J gene: TRBJ1-5; D gene: NA; V gene: TRBV9; clone size: NA; CDR3 DNA: TGTGCCAGCAGCGTAGCCCCGGTAGGACAGCCCCAGCATTTT; CDR3 protein: CASSVAPVGQPQHF
J gene: TRBJ2-1; D gene: NA; V gene: TRBV27; clone size: NA; CDR3 DNA: TGTGCCAGCAGTCCGCAACAGTCACCATACAATGAGCAGTTCTTC; CDR3 protein: CASSPQQSPYNEQFF
J gene: TRBJ1-2; D gene: NA; V gene: TRBV19; clone size: NA; CDR3 DNA: TGTGCCAGTAGTAACCAGGGACTAACTGGCTACACCTTC; CDR3 protein: CASSNQGLTGYTF
J gene: TRBJ1-6; D gene: NA; V gene: TRBV4-3; clone size: NA; CDR3 DNA: TGCGCCAGCAGCCAAGATGGTAGGGGAAATTCACCCCTCCACTTT; CDR3 protein: CASSQDGRGNSPLHF
J gene: TRBJ1-2; D gene: NA; V gene: TRBV29-1; clone size: NA; CDR3 DNA: TGCAGCGTTGTGGGCACGGGAGGGTATGGCTACACCTTC; CDR3 protein: CSVVGTGGYGYTF
J gene: TRBJ1-6; D gene: NA; V gene: TRBV30; clone size: NA; CDR3 DNA: TGTGCCTGGAGTAGGACAGCAGACTCACCCCTCCACTTT; CDR3 protein: CAWSRTADSPLHF
J gene: TRBJ1-6; D gene: NA; V gene: TRBV28; clone size: NA; CDR3 DNA: TGTGCCAGCAGCCTAGGGGGGCAGGGGAGCTATAATTCACCCCTCCACTTT; CDR3 protein: CASSLGGQGSYNSPLHF
J gene: TRBJ1-5; D gene: NA; V gene: TRBV19; clone size: NA; CDR3 DNA: TGTGCCAGTAGAGGTGGGAATAGCAATCAGCCCCAGCATTTT; CDR3 protein: CASRGGNSNQPQHF
J gene: TRBJ2-5; D gene: TRBD2; V gene: TRBV10-3; clone size: NA; CDR3 DNA: TGTGCCATCAGTGCCGGTCTAGCGGGGGGAGAGACCCAGTACTTC; CDR3 protein: CAISAGLAGGETQYF
J gene: TRBJ2-5; D gene: NA; V gene: TRBV4-1; clone size: NA; CDR3 DNA: TGCGCCAGCAGCCAAGATGTCTTGGAGACCCAGTACTTC; CDR3 protein: CASSQDVLETQYF
J gene: TRBJ1-1; D gene: TRBD1; V gene: TRBV28; clone size: NA; CDR3 DNA: TGTGCCAGCAGTCAGGACAGGGTGGGGAAGAAGAACACTGAAGCTTTCTTT; CDR3 protein: CASSQDRVGKKNTEAFF
J gene: TRBJ2-3; D gene: TRBD2; V gene: TRBV7-9; clone size: NA; CDR3 DNA: TGTGCCAGCAGCCAAAGAAGCGGGGGGAGCACAGATACGCAGTATTTT; CDR3 protein: CASSQRSGGSTDTQYF
J gene: TRBJ2-7; D gene: NA; V gene: TRBV4-3; clone size: NA; CDR3 DNA: TGCGCCAGCAGCCAAGCGGCAGGCTTCTCCTACGAGCAGTACTTC; CDR3 protein: CASSQAAGFSYEQYF
J gene: TRBJ1-4; D gene: TRBD1; V gene: TRBV28; clone size: NA; CDR3 DNA: TGTGCCAGCAGCACGGGACAGATTAATGAAAAACTGTTTTTT; CDR3 protein: CASSTGQINEKLFF
J gene: TRBJ2-2; D gene: TRBD1; V gene: TRBV5-6; clone size: NA; CDR3 DNA: TGTGCCAGCAGTTCACAGGGGGCGCAAAGCGGGGAGCTGTTTTTT; CDR3 protein: CASSSQGAQSGELFF